This record concerns one T cell receptor (beta chain) sequence. No antigen is known for it. The data derive from a study of blood T cells in healthy people across ages. General observations from the study: PBMCs left unsorted prevented a conclusive naive versus antigen-experienced comparison. A roughly linear fall in TCR beta diversity per million T cells was seen with increasing age.

Primed by a sample-barcoded 5' primer and a J-beta primer mix, a second PCR proceeded for roughly 7 to 11 cycles. Each of the cDNA molecules was tagged by a template-switch adaptor with 12 random nucleotides. TCRdb re-analysed the 5' RACE reads in MiXCR, keeping a single row per CDR3 protein. The data hold roughly 800,000 distinct CDR3 sequences, with roughly 34% observed a single time. The length of the CDR3 is 15 residues. The junction had 7 bases not matched to a gene; V was cut back by 10 bases and J by 0 bases. CDR1 is LGHNA and CDR2 is YSLEER in the germline V gene. The chain recombines TRBV4-3 with TRBJ2-3, with 10 bases matching TRBD2. Specimen: blood. The sequence came from a young man in good health. In DNA form, the CDR3 reads TGCGCCATTAGCACTAGCGGGGCTAGCACAGATACGCAGTATTTT. This sequence encodes CAISTSGASTDTQYF.